Below, 27 T cell receptor beta chains from the same sample are listed, as sequenced in a study of chemoradiotherapy in HPV16-positive cancers. Assay: immunoSEQ multiplex PCR; the TCRdb copy retains only in-frame clones and omits some. In the table there are around 12,000 clones, 63% of which are singletons. The specimen was taken from a patient who underwent chemoradiotherapy. Receptors were obtained from a human donor with HPV-associated anogenital cancer.

This chain joins TRBV19 and TRBJ1-1, with D uncertain. Germline values: CDR1 LNHDA, CDR2 SQIVND (reference sequence). The ends were cut back, 0 bases at V and 7 bases at J, with 6 bases in the middle. The CDR3 has 12 residues. The CDR3 protein is CASSIEGREAFF. CDR3 coding DNA: TGTGCCAGTAGTATAGAGGGTCGTGAAGCTTTCTTT.

A few counts support this clone. The chain joins TRBV2 to TRBJ1-5; 8 bases fit TRBD1. V trimming: 8 bases; J trimming: 3 bases; junction bases outside the gene matches: 3. The CDR3 has 13 amino acids. The germline V gene has CDR1 SNHLY and CDR2 FYNNEI. The CDR3 DNA reads TGTGCCAGCGGACAGGGTGCCAATCAGCCCCAGCATTTT. Translation: CASGQGANQPQHF.

J is TRBJ1-6 and V is TRBV25-1; TRBD1 is a possible D gene (6 bases). CDR3 length: 14 residues. V was cut by 10 bases and J by 6 bases, with 16 bases left in between. The germline V gene encodes CDR1 MGHDK and CDR2 SYGVNS. The CDR3 is CATSRTASNSPLHF. CDR3 in DNA: TGTGCCACCTCTCGGACAGCCTCTAATTCACCCCTCCACTTT.

This clone was seen just once. The chain has TRBV27 and TRBJ2-5; the match to TRBD2 covers 7 bases. Germline V lookup: CDR1 MNHEY, CDR2 SMNVEV (reference sequence). Trimming took 5 bases from V and 5 from J; bases not matched to a gene: 11. The CDR3 covers 15 residues. The CDR3 loop reads CASSPLGRVKETQYF. As DNA, the CDR3 is TGTGCCAGCAGTCCACTTGGGAGGGTCAAGGAGACCCAGTACTTC.

This clone came up once. The chain combines TRBV9 with TRBJ2-3; D gene ambiguous. CDR1 and CDR2 from the germline V gene are SGDLS and YYNGEE. V dropped 1 base and J dropped 5 bases, with 8 bases sitting between them. The CDR3 sequence is 13 residues long. CDR3 bases: TGTGCCAGCAGCGTAAGAGGTCTAGATACGCAGTATTTT. Protein: CASSVRGLDTQYF.

This clone was seen a few times. V gene TRBV5-1 combines with J gene TRBJ2-1; TRBD1 agrees at 7 bases. This CDR3 contains 15 residues. Germline CDR1 is SGHRS and CDR2 is YFSETQ. Trimming at V came to 4 bases and at J to 3 bases, leaving 7 bases not matched to a gene. CDR3 loop: CASSLGQVSYNEQFF. For the CDR3, the DNA is TGCGCCAGCAGCCTAGGACAGGTTAGCTACAATGAGCAGTTCTTC.

J is TRBJ1-2 and V is TRBV7-8; TRBD1 might be the D (6 bases). The germline V gene has CDR1 SGHVS and CDR2 FQNEAQ. V lost 5 bases and J 3 bases, leaving 16 bases between the germline ends. The CDR3 loop spans 15 amino acids. CDR3 sequence (DNA): TGTGCCAGCAGCCTTCTCCGGGGACAATACTATGGCTACACCTTC. Translating it yields CASSLLRGQYYGYTF.

V and J are TRBV11-1 and TRBJ1-2; TRBD1 might be the D (6 bases). The CDR3 runs 12 residues. Trimming shortened V by 4 bases and J by 4 bases, and 7 bases separated the two germline ends. CDR1 and CDR2 from the germline V gene are SGHAT and FQDESV (reference sequence). CDR3 DNA sequence: TGTGCCAGCAGCTCACAGGGCTATGGCTACACCTTC. Translated, it gives CASSSQGYGYTF.

As to this clone: Other DNA sequences in the same sample also yield this CDR3. This chain joins TRBV2 and TRBJ2-3; 8 nucleotides line up with TRBD2. The trim removed 8 bases at V and 3 bases at J, leaving 7 bases unmatched. CDR3 length equals 14 residues. CDR1 and CDR2 (germline): SNHLY, FYNNEI. The CDR3 protein is CASRGGAGTDTQYF. The DNA of the CDR3 is TGTGCCAGCCGGGGGGGGGCCGGGACAGATACGCAGTATTTT.

This clone appeared once. The V and J genes are TRBV18 and TRBJ1-2; possibly TRBD1 for D (5 bases). Germline V CDR1 and CDR2: KGHSH, LQKENI. The CDR3 consists of 13 residues. Trimming took off 4 bases at V and 6 bases at J, with 12 bases between the two ends. Here the CDR3 reads CASSLKGADGYTF. The CDR3 DNA follows: TGTGCCAGCTCACTTAAAGGGGCTGATGGCTACACCTTC.

V is TRBV11-2 and J is TRBJ2-2; D is unresolved. V was pared by 5 bases and J by 7 bases, with 11 bases between. Per germline, CDR1 SGHAT and CDR2 FQNNGV. CDR3 size: 13 residues. The CDR3 is CASSPGYDGELFF. CDR3 nucleotides: TGTGCCAGCAGCCCGGGCTACGACGGGGAGCTGTTTTTT.

The V gene is TRBV28, the J gene TRBJ1-4; D is ambiguous. Trimming stripped 2 bases from V and 7 bases from J, with 11 bases between. The CDR3 length is 14 residues. In germline, CDR1 is MDHEN, CDR2 SYDVKM. The CDR3 coding sequence is TGTGCCAGCAGTTTAAAAGGGCGGAGTGAAAAACTGTTTTTT. This encodes CASSLKGRSEKLFF.

The V and J genes are TRBV4-1 and TRBJ2-4; 8 positions match TRBD2. Germline V gene data show CDR1 as MGHRA and CDR2 as YSYEKL. V dropped 6 bases and J dropped 3; count of bases not matched to a gene: 4. This CDR3 contains 14 residues. The CDR3 DNA reads as TGCGCCAGCAGGCCCAGCGGGGGCAAAAACATTCAGTACTTC. Its translation: CASRPSGGKNIQYF.

The chain has TRBV30 and TRBJ1-6, with D unclear. V was shortened by 0 bases and J by 8 bases, with 11 bases between the two germline ends. The CDR3 extends over 14 amino acids. From germline, CDR1 is GTSNPN and CDR2 SVGIG (reference sequence). The CDR3 reads CAWSVGGIYSPLHF. CDR3 nucleotides: TGTGCCTGGAGTGTAGGCGGGATCTATTCACCCCTCCACTTT.

The chain combines TRBV9 with TRBJ2-7; D is unresolved. Trimming took 4 bases from V and 0 from J, leaving 11 bases between them. CDR3 length equals 14 residues. Germline CDR1 reads SGDLS; CDR2 reads YYNGEE. In DNA, the CDR3 is TGTGCCAGCAGCCCTCATATTAGCTCCTACGAGCAGTACTTC. Amino acids: CASSPHISSYEQYF.

The V call is TRBV27, the J call TRBJ2-1; a weak D match, TRBD1 (6 bases). Trimming removed 0 bases at V and 4 bases at J, with 10 bases between. CDR1 is MNHEY and CDR2 is SMNVEV in the germline V gene (reference sequence). The CDR3 is 15 amino acids. CDR3 coding DNA: TGTGCCAGCAGTTTATCCGCCACAGGGTACAATGAGCAGTTCTTC. As protein: CASSLSATGYNEQFF.

The chain recombines TRBV27 with TRBJ1-2, with 8 bases identical to TRBD1. CDR1 and CDR2 (germline): MNHEY, SMNVEV (reference sequence). This CDR3 has 15 amino acids. The junction had 7 bases not matched to a gene; V was cut back by 5 bases and J by 2 bases. Here the CDR3 DNA reads TGTGCCAGCAGTACGAGACAGGGGACGAACTATGGCTACACCTTC. The encoded protein is CASSTRQGTNYGYTF.

By sample share, this clone is medium-sized. The chain recombines TRBV19 with TRBJ2-7; weak D call: TRBD1 (7 bases). The CDR3 sequence is 15 residues long. The V end lost 0 bases, the J end lost 3 bases, and 12 bases lay between the germline ends. Germline V gene lookup returns CDR1 LNHDA and CDR2 SQIVND (reference sequence). The CDR3 region has the DNA TGTGCCAGTAGTATAGAGTGGCAGGGGGGCTACGAGCAGTACTTC. This gives the protein CASSIEWQGGYEQYF.

The chain carries TRBV5-6 and TRBJ2-1; 7 nucleotides align to TRBD2. CDR1 SGHDT and CDR2 YYEEEE come from the germline V gene. This CDR3 region has 14 residues. Unmatched junction bases numbered 3, after V lost 0 bases and J lost 6 bases. For the CDR3, the DNA is TGTGCCAGCAGCTTGGGGACTAGACTCAATGAGCAGTTCTTC. Translated: CASSLGTRLNEQFF.

This clone has just a few counts. The chain has TRBV9 and TRBJ1-5, with D unresolved. Trimming stripped 0 bases from V and 9 bases from J, with 10 bases between. CDR1 and CDR2 (germline): SGDLS, YYNGEE. The CDR3 extends over 13 amino acids. CDR3 loop: CASSVAGIGPQHF. The CDR3 nucleotides are TGTGCCAGCAGCGTAGCGGGGATAGGGCCCCAGCATTTT. Complete variable domain (other parts from reference TRBV9 and TRBJ1-5): DSGVTQTPKHLITATGQRVTLRCSPRSGDLSVYWYQQSLDQGLQFLIQYYNGEERAKGNILERFSAQQFPDLHSELNLSSLELGDSALYFCASSVAGIGPQHFGDGTRLSIL.

This chain connects TRBV7-3 to TRBJ2-7, with D uncertain. Trimming shortened V by 1 base and J by 5 bases, and 3 bases separated the two germline ends. The germline V gene has CDR1 SGHTA and CDR2 FQGTGA. This CDR3 comprises 11 residues. CDR3 region: CASSLSHEQYF. The CDR3 DNA reads as TGTGCCAGCAGCTTAAGCCACGAGCAGTACTTC. The whole variable domain, filled in from reference TRBV7-3 and TRBJ2-7, reads GAGVSQTPSNKVTEKGKYVELRCDPISGHTALYWYRQSLGQGPEFLIYFQGTGAADDSGLPNDRFFAVRPEGSVSTLKIQRTERGDSAVYLCASSLSHEQYFGPGTRLTVT.

The rearrangement links TRBV9 to TRBJ2-3; 8 positions agree with TRBD2. This CDR3 comprises 15 residues. Germline V lookup: CDR1 SGDLS, CDR2 YYNGEE. V shed 0 bases, J shed 3 bases, and the junction held 3 bases outside the gene matches. Here the CDR3 DNA reads TGTGCCAGCAGCGTAGCTGCGGGGGGAACAGATACGCAGTATTTT. Translated, it gives CASSVAAGGTDTQYF.

The chain recombines TRBV7-2 with TRBJ2-3; a weak D match, TRBD2 (6 bases). The germline gives CDR1 SGHTA, CDR2 FQGNSA. The CDR3 has 17 amino acids. V shed 5 bases and J shed 3 bases, with 21 bases lying between them. As DNA, the CDR3 is TGTGCCAGCAGCAGGTTCGGGGATAGCGGATTAACAGATACGCAGTATTTT. Protein product: CASSRFGDSGLTDTQYF.

The J gene is TRBJ1-2, the V gene TRBV5-6, with TRBD1 matching 8 bases. Trimming cost V 3 bases and J 11 bases; bases outside gene matches: 3. The CDR3 is 11 residues long. The V gene's germline CDR1 is SGHDT and CDR2 YYEEEE. The CDR3 nucleotides are TGTGCCAGCAGCTGGGACAGGTATTACACCTTC. It specifies CASSWDRYYTF. The full variable domain, in which reference TRBV5-6 and TRBJ1-2 provide the parts outside the CDR3, is DAGVTQSPTHLIKTRGQQVTLRCSPKSGHDTVSWYQQALGQGPQFIFQYYEEEERQRGNFPDRFSGHQFPNYSSELNVNALLLGDSALYLCASSWDRYYTFGSGTRLTVV.

The chain uses TRBV10-3 and TRBJ2-7, with 9 bases aligning to TRBD1. Germline-derived CDR1 and CDR2 are ENHRY and SYGVKD. With 6 bases clipped from V and 7 bases from J, the junction kept 16 bases outside the gene matches. CDR3 length: 16 amino acids. The CDR3: CAISGRQQGALTEQYF. Written as DNA, the CDR3 is TGTGCCATCAGCGGACGCCAACAGGGGGCTCTGACGGAGCAGTACTTC.

The rearrangement joins TRBV25-1 to TRBJ1-1; 9 bases are a match to TRBD1. CDR1 and CDR2 (germline): MGHDK, SYGVNS. V shed 2 bases and J 11 bases; nucleotides not matched to a gene: 12. CDR3 length: 15 residues. The chain's CDR3 is CASSEPFGQGKGAFF. Written as DNA, the CDR3 is TGTGCCAGCAGTGAACCCTTTGGACAGGGGAAGGGCGCTTTCTTT.

The chain recombines TRBV6-6 with TRBJ2-6; no definite D call. The CDR3 length is 16 residues. Per germline, CDR1 MNHNY and CDR2 SVGAGI (reference sequence). V was cut by 4 bases and J by 0 bases, with 10 bases left in between. The CDR3 here is CASSSPWDSGANVLTF. The CDR3 nucleotides read TGTGCCAGCAGTTCCCCGTGGGACTCTGGGGCCAACGTCCTGACTTTC.